The clone carrying this T cell receptor (beta chain) occurred once. This sample was taken from a study of cytomegalovirus exposure and HLA in healthy donors. PCR involved 60 Vbeta and 13 Jbeta primers. The data were produced by immunoSEQ multiplex PCR, yet TCRdb's version contains in-frame clones alone and is incomplete. The table records roughly 200,000 clones, around 88% of them present only once. V shed 7 bases and J 6 bases; nucleotides not matched to a gene: 5. This CDR3 is built from 13 residues. Germline CDR1 and CDR2: LNHDA and SQIVND (reference sequence). Source material: PBMCs. The receptor was isolated from a woman aged 25 to 45 in good health and CMV-seronegative. The chain recombines TRBV19 with TRBJ1-5; 8 nucleotides agree with TRBD1. CDR3 amino acids: CASTTGGGQPQHF. CDR3 DNA: TGTGCCAGTACAACAGGGGGAGGTCAGCCCCAGCATTTT.